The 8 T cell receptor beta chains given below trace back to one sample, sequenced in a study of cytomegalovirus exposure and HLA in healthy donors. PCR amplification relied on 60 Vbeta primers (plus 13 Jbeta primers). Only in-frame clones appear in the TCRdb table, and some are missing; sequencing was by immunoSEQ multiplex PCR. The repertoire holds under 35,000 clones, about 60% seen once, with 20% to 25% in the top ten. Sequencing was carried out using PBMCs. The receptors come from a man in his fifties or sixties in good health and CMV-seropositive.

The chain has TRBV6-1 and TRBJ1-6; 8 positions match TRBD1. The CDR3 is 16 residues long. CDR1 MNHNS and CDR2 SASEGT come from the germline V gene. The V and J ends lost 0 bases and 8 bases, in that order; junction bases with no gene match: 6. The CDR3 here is CASSEAGDRGYSPLHF. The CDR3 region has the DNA TGTGCCAGCAGTGAAGCGGGAGACAGGGGATATTCACCCCTCCACTTT.

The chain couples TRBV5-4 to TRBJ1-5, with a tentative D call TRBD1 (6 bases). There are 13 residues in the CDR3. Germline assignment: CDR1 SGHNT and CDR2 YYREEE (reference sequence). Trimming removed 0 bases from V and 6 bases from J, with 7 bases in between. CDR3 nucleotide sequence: TGTGCCAGCAGCTTGGGAGGGGGTCAGCCCCAGCATTTT. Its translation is CASSLGGGQPQHF.

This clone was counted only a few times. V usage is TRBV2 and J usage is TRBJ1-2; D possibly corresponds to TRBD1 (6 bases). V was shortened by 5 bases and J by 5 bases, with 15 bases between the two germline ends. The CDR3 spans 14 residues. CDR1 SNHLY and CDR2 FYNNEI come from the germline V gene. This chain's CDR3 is CASSLIKQGYGYTF. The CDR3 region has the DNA TGTGCCAGCAGTCTAATTAAACAGGGATATGGCTACACCTTC.

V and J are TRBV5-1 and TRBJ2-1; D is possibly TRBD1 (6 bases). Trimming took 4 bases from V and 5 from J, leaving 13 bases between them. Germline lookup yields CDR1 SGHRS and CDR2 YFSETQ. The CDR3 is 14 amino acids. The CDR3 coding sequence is TGCGCCAGCAGCATGGGGGACACAAACAATGAGCAGTTCTTC. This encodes CASSMGDTNNEQFF.

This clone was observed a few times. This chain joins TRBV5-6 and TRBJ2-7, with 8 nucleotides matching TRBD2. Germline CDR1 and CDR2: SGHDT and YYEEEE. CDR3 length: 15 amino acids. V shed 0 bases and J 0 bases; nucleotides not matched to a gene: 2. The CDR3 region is CASSLAGGVSYEQYF. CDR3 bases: TGTGCCAGCAGCTTGGCGGGGGGGGTCTCCTACGAGCAGTACTTC.

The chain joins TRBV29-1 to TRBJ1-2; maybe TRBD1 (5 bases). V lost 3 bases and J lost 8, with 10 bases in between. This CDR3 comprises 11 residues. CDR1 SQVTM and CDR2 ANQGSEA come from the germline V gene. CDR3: CSVDQGFGYTF. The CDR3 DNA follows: TGCAGCGTTGATCAGGGATTCGGCTACACCTTC.

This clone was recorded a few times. The CDR3: CATSRDGDGSQPQHF. The CDR3, as DNA: TGTGCCACCAGCAGAGATGGGGATGGGAGTCAGCCCCAGCATTTT. The chain links TRBV15 to TRBJ1-5; D uncertain. The CDR3 is 15 amino acids. The V end lost 0 bases, the J end lost 6 bases, and 12 bases lay between the germline ends. The germline CDR1 and CDR2 sequences are LNHNV and YYDKDF (reference sequence).

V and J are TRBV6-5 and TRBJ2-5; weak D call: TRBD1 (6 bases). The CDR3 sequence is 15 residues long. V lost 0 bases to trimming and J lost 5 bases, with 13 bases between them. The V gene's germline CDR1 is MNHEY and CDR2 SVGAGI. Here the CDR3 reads CASSYSTGLRETQYF. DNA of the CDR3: TGTGCCAGCAGTTACTCAACAGGGTTGAGGGAGACCCAGTACTTC.